The T cell receptor (beta chain) under discussion was sequenced for a study of response to subunit inactivated influenza vaccine. Using its own MiXCR run on the RT-PCR reads, TCRdb lists one record per CDR3 protein. Of just under 550,000 distinct CDR3 sequences in the sample, roughly 23% were seen once. The V end lost 4 bases, the J end lost 1 base, and 11 bases lay between the germline ends. Germline CDR1 SGHRS, CDR2 YFSETQ. The CDR3 has 15 amino acids. Separately, the same data were catalogued under a study of T cells expressing NK-cell markers. Per that study: As the method of synthesis, 5'RACE template switching with UMIs yielded TCR beta cDNA. Restriction of the sorted population to alpha-beta TCR T cells was achieved in several experiments with an anti-gamma-delta TCR antibody. Of CD8+ T cells, about 1.0-7.5% belonged to dominant NKG2C+ clonotypes in several donors.

Sequencing used CD4+ T cells sorted from PBMCs, obtained 12 days after vaccination. The sequence derives from a man aged 50-60 years who received an inactivated influenza vaccine. The gene calls are TRBV5-1 and TRBJ2-2; tentative D call: TRBD1 (6 bases). As DNA, the CDR3 is TGCGCCAGCAGCCCAATGACAGGGAACACCGGGGAGCTGTTTTTT. It specifies CASSPMTGNTGELFF.